This T cell receptor beta chain was sequenced in a study of control samples from healthy donors and cancer patients. Between the trimmed V and J ends, which lost 5 bases and 0 bases, there was a span of 13 bases. Germline V gives CDR1 MDHEN, CDR2 SYDVKM. The CDR3 has 15 residues. Data came from immunoSEQ multiplex PCR; TCRdb stores just in-frame clones and leaves some out. The data show around 100,000 clones, 80% to 90% seen once. The sample taken for sequencing was blood. This receptor was obtained from a man aged 25-40 years in good health. The V and J genes are TRBV28 and TRBJ1-2; D might be TRBD1 (6 bases). The CDR3: CASSTGAGTNYGYTF. The DNA for the CDR3 is TGTGCCAGCAGTACGGGGGCAGGGACTAACTATGGCTACACCTTC.